One and the same sample provided the 6 T cell receptor beta chains below, sequenced in a study of cytomegalovirus exposure and HLA in healthy donors. Primers included in the PCR were 60 Vbeta and 13 Jbeta primers. Sequencing was performed with immunoSEQ multiplex PCR; in TCRdb, only in-frame clones are kept and a portion is missing. This sample yields about 150,000 clones, of which approximately 73% are seen a single time; 1.6% belongs to the top ten. Source material: PBMCs. These receptor sequences come from a woman between 18 and 29 years old in good health and CMV-seronegative.

The chain employs TRBV5-6 and TRBJ2-2, with 7 bases identical to TRBD2. There are 16 residues in the CDR3. The germline CDR1 and CDR2 sequences are SGHDT and YYEEEE. V was pared by 2 bases and J by 0 bases, with 4 bases of the junction left unmatched. CDR3 sequence: CASSLGGLANTGELFF. The CDR3 bases are TGTGCCAGCAGCTTAGGCGGACTAGCGAACACCGGGGAGCTGTTTTTT.

The rearrangement joins TRBV28 to TRBJ1-6; the D is unclear. CDR3 length: 14 residues. Germline-derived CDR1 and CDR2 are MDHEN and SYDVKM. The V and J ends lost 1 base and 10 bases respectively, with 11 bases between them. The DNA for the CDR3 is TGTGCCAGCAGTTTATCAGGTTCAGTCTCACCCCTCCACTTT. Translation gives CASSLSGSVSPLHF.

This chain's CDR3 is CASADWGDTDTQYF. The CDR3 DNA sequence: TGTGCCAGCGCGGACTGGGGGGATACAGATACGCAGTATTTT. This chain links TRBV6-5 with TRBJ2-3; D might be TRBD2 (6 bases). The CDR3 spans 14 residues. The germline V gene encodes CDR1 MNHEY and CDR2 SVGAGI. V dropped 8 bases and J dropped 3 bases, with 15 bases sitting between them.

This sequence joins TRBV18 and TRBJ1-1; 7 positions match TRBD1. Losses at the gene ends were 5 bases for V and 3 bases for J; bases not matched to a gene: 6. The germline gives CDR1 KGHSH, CDR2 LQKENI. The CDR3 extends over 14 amino acids. As DNA, the CDR3 is TGTGCCAGCTCAGGGAACAGGGGAGACACTGAAGCTTTCTTT. Residues: CASSGNRGDTEAFF.

The chain combines TRBV28 with TRBJ1-2; D possibly corresponds to TRBD1 (6 bases). CDR1 is MDHEN and CDR2 is SYDVKM in the germline V gene. This CDR3 has 15 amino acids. V was shortened by 4 bases and J by 3 bases, with 15 bases between the two germline ends. DNA for the CDR3: TGTGCCAGCAGTTCGGACAGCGAGACATACTATGGCTACACCTTC. Its protein product is CASSSDSETYYGYTF.

The chain combines TRBV7-2 with TRBJ1-1, with D unresolved. V gave up 1 base and J gave up 1 base, with 10 bases separating them. Germline V gene lookup returns CDR1 SGHTA and CDR2 FQGNSA. CDR3 size: 15 residues. The CDR3 protein is CASSLVRLRNTEAFF. CDR3 in DNA: TGTGCCAGCAGCTTAGTGCGACTAAGGAACACTGAAGCTTTCTTT.